The entry below describes one T cell receptor beta chain. What it recognizes is unknown. This CDR3 region has 12 residues. After removal of 11 bases from V and 5 bases from J, the junction contained 7 bases not matched to a gene. Germline V gene data show CDR1 as SNHLY and CDR2 as FYNNEI. This specimen comes from a study of cytomegalovirus exposure and HLA in healthy donors. The PCR was carried out with 60 Vbeta primers and 13 Jbeta primers. Original processing methods: An analysis that came later counted tens of millions of unique TCR beta chains, approximately 10 million shared. Repertoires were generated with immunoSEQ multiplex PCR, while TCRdb's copy carries only in-frame clones and drops some. That table furnishes V, J and clone size, whereas the DNA furnished D and trimming. Its table records under 200,000 clones. Study-level findings and limits: Most observed TCR sequences were rare, whereas some public TCRs were detected in many donors.

The material sequenced was PBMCs. The chain couples TRBV2 to TRBJ2-7, with 9 bases fitting TRBD1. The sequence came from a man aged 30 to 45 in good health and CMV-seronegative. The DNA for the CDR3 is TGTGCCGGGGGACAGGGAAGAAACGAGCAGTACTTC. Translated: CAGGQGRNEQYF. The full variable domain, its missing parts supplied by reference TRBV2 and TRBJ2-7, is EPEVTQTPSHQVTQMGQEVILRCVPISNHLYFYWYRQILGQKVEFLVSFYNNEISEKSEIFDDQFSVERPDGSNFTLKIRSTKLEDSAMYFCAGGQGRNEQYFGPGTRLTVT.